The 7 T cell receptor beta chains listed next were all sequenced from one sample in a study of regulatory T cells in long-lasting Graves disease. iRepertoire HTBI primers and Arm-PCR of CDR3 regions built TCR beta libraries. Each CDR3 protein gets one entry after TCRdb re-called the multiplex PCR reads with MiXCR. The sample records a few hundred thousand distinct CDR3 sequences, approximately 18% being singletons. Time point denoted: newly diagnosed GD, antithyroid drugs for less than 3 months. Researchers made the TCR library from RNA that was extracted from PBMCs. The same specimen was also included in a second study, on T cells in Graves' hyperthyroidism and ophthalmopathy.

Here the sequenced sample was peripheral blood mononuclear cells (PBMCs), taken at new diagnosis, from a patient treated with antithyroid drugs. These receptors originate from a woman aged 25 to 39 with Graves disease.

As concerns this clonotype: Since a much larger clone is just one base distant, this may be a read error. The rearrangement links TRBV3-1 to TRBJ1-6; D uncertain. Per germline, CDR1 LGHDT and CDR2 YNNKEL (reference sequence). The CDR3 runs 12 residues. This CDR3 is CASSQRNSPPHF. DNA for the CDR3: TGTGCCAGCAGCCAAAGGAATTCACCCCCCCACTTT.

This clonotype was recorded many times. The gene calls are TRBV24-1 and TRBJ1-4; TRBD1 agrees at 7 bases. Looked up from germline, CDR1 is KGHDR and CDR2 is SFDVKD. This CDR3 spans 16 amino acids. The ends lost 6 bases at V and 0 bases at J; junction bases unmatched: 6. CDR3 amino acids: CATSHRTGATNEKLFF. For the CDR3, the DNA is TGTGCCACCAGTCACAGGACAGGTGCAACTAATGAAAAACTGTTTTTT.

The chain carries TRBV5-1 and TRBJ2-1; D possibly corresponds to TRBD1 (6 bases). Germline CDR1 SGHRS, CDR2 YFSETQ. The CDR3 contains 14 residues. V lost 2 bases and J 4 bases, leaving 10 bases between the germline ends. The CDR3 spells CASSFWDTYNEQFF. The CDR3 bases are TGCGCCAGCAGCTTTTGGGACACATACAATGAGCAGTTCTTC.

The chain uses TRBV29-1 and TRBJ1-2; a possible D gene is TRBD1 (5 bases). V lost 4 bases to trimming and J lost 4 bases, with 10 bases between them. The germline CDR1 and CDR2 sequences are SQVTM and ANQGSEA. This CDR3 is built from 12 residues. CDR3 sequence reads: CSVVWRGYGYTF. For the CDR3, the DNA is TGCAGCGTTGTTTGGAGGGGCTATGGCTACACCTTC.

This clonotype was recorded many times. The chain is built from TRBV2 and TRBJ2-7, with 7 bases that match TRBD2. The length of the CDR3 is 17 residues. Trimming removed 4 bases from V and 2 bases from J; junction bases left unmatched: 14. Germline assignment: CDR1 SNHLY and CDR2 FYNNEI. CDR3: CASSASLAAVQPYEQYF. The CDR3, as DNA: TGTGCCAGCAGTGCCTCCCTAGCGGCAGTACAACCCTACGAGCAGTACTTC.

At least ten counts were recorded for this clonotype. The DNA for the CDR3 is TGTGCCAGCAGCTTAGTTAAGGGGCGGGGGGCCTACGAGCAGTACTTC. Protein: CASSLVKGRGAYEQYF. The chain recombines TRBV7-9 with TRBJ2-7; TRBD2 matches 8 bases. V was clipped by 1 base and J by 2 bases; unmatched bases: 7. The CDR3 is made up of 16 amino acids. Germline V gene lookup returns CDR1 SEHNR and CDR2 FQNEAQ (reference sequence). Looking up the rest from reference TRBV7-9 and TRBJ2-7 gives the full variable domain: DTGVSQNPRHKITKRGQNVTFRCDPISEHNRLYWYRQTLGQGPEFLTYFQNEAQLEKSRLLSDRFSAERPKGSFSTLEIQRTEQGDSAMYLCASSLVKGRGAYEQYFGPGTRLTVT.

This clonotype was seen a handful of times. V gene TRBV4-1 combines with J gene TRBJ2-3, with TRBD1 as a possible D gene (6 bases). In germline, CDR1 is MGHRA, CDR2 YSYEKL. Trimming removed 8 bases at V and 4 bases at J, with 16 bases between. This CDR3 region has 14 residues. The CDR3 spells CASALLQGADTQYF. The CDR3 nucleotides are TGCGCCAGCGCGCTACTACAGGGTGCAGATACGCAGTATTTT.